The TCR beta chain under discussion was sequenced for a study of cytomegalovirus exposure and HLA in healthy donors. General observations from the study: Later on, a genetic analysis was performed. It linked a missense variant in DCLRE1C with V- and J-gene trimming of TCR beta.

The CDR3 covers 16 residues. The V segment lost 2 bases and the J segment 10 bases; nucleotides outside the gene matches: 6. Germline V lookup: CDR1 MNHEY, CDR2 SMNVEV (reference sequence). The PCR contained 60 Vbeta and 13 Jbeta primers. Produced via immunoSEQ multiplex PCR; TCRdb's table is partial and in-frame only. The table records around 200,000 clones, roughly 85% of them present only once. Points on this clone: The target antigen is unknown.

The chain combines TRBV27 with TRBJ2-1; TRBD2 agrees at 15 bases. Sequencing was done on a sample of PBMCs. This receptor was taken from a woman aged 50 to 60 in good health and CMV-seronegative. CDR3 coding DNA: TGTGCCAGCAGTTTACGGGGACTAGCGGGAGGTCGGGAGCAGTTCTTC. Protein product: CASSLRGLAGGREQFF.